This is a list of T cell receptor beta chains from one sample in a study of neurological immune-mediated disorders. Using its own MiXCR run on the 5' RACE reads, TCRdb lists one record per CDR3 protein. The data show about 53,000 distinct CDR3 sequences, roughly 15% seen once. The sequenced material came from PBMCs. These receptors were obtained from a man between 60 and 75 years old in good health. The conserved cysteine and the conserved F or W are not part of the CDR3 here. The D gene is left open where the match is weak. For some rows the clone size is stated as once, few or many, or as a class when expanded; others skip it.

>TRBV9|many|TRBJ2-2|-
ASSPHGTESTGELF
>TRBV10-3|many|TRBJ2-7|-
AISDSLGTYEQY
>TRBV5-1|many|TRBJ1-2|-
ASSEDRRRPT
>TRBV29-1|many|TRBJ2-7|-
SVGTSSYEQY
>TRBV5-6|many|TRBJ1-5|-
ASSSHRALQPQH
>TRBV30|few|TRBJ2-7|TRBD1
AWDRDHEQY
>TRBV9|many|TRBJ2-3|-
ASSVTTDTQY
>TRBV6-1|-|TRBJ2-1|TRBD1
ASSEYGTGFYNEQF
>TRBV12-3/TRBV12-4|many|TRBJ2-1|TRBD1
ASSLDPRGKEF
>TRBV3-1|many|TRBJ2-2|-
ASSPRASGTGELF
>TRBV7-2|-|TRBJ2-7|-
ASSAVGGTGEQY
>TRBV5-1|-|TRBJ2-5|TRBD2
ASSLVGASGQETQY
>TRBV5-1|many|TRBJ2-2|-
ASSVGTRSGELF
>TRBV2|many|TRBJ2-2|-
ASSVRRVNTGELF
>TRBV7-2|-|TRBJ2-7|-
ASRFRVERSYEQY
>TRBV20-1|many|TRBJ2-5|-
SAREVRETQY
>TRBV7-3|many|TRBJ1-3|-
ASSLTGLAASGNTIY
>TRBV20-1|many|TRBJ2-2|-
SARDLDGPNTGELF
>TRBV7-2|many|TRBJ2-7|-
ASSLAPGSSYEQY
>TRBV27|many|TRBJ2-1|-
ASRGRAFSYNEQF
>TRBV12-3/TRBV12-4|many|TRBJ1-2|TRBD1
ASRPSSGQGNYGYT
>TRBV20-1|many|TRBJ2-3|-
SALEGPPDTQY
>TRBV5-1|many|TRBJ2-2|TRBD1
ASSPEGQANTGELF
>TRBV5-1|many|TRBJ1-6|TRBD1
ASSLASGTGDNSPLH
>TRBV20-1|many|TRBJ2-2|-
SAGDGNTGELF
>TRBV7-9|many|TRBJ1-4|-
ASSLNLGEKLF
>TRBV25-1|-|TRBJ2-7|-
ASSEYGPFDEQY
>TRBV5-1|many|TRBJ2-3|TRBD2
ASSLARTSGGSKPSTDTQY
>TRBV7-2|many|TRBJ2-3|-
ASSLQRAADTQY
>TRBV5-6|many|TRBJ2-2|-
ASSRPGELF
>TRBV7-9|many|TRBJ2-2|-
ASSLAYLGGELF
>TRBV20-1|many|TRBJ2-2|-
SARGVGELF
>TRBV12-3/TRBV12-4|many|TRBJ2-5|TRBD1
ASRTGDQETQY
>TRBV4-2|-|TRBJ2-1|TRBD2
ASSQETSGRGEQF
>TRBV27|many|TRBJ2-5|-
ASSLFNSRETQY
>TRBV20-1|many|TRBJ2-1|TRBD2
SALSAGRAYNEQF
>TRBV28|many|TRBJ2-2|-
ASNLISGELF
>TRBV12-3/TRBV12-4|many|TRBJ2-5|-
ARPVGETQY
>TRBV1|many|TRBJ1-1|-
TSSQDGSGQGDGAF
>TRBV5-1|many|TRBJ1-4|-
ASSLEATTNEKLF
>TRBV7-2|medium-sized|TRBJ2-1|-
ASSLGSPTVQF
>TRBV6-5|many|TRBJ2-1|TRBD2
ASSSGLAGHNEQF
>TRBV7-3|many|TRBJ2-2|-
ASSSLGAAGELF
>TRBV7-9|many|TRBJ2-2|-
ASSSRSGPGELF
>TRBV7-2|many|TRBJ2-7|TRBD1
ASSAREGTGPYEQY
>TRBV3-1|many|TRBJ1-1|-
ASSPRGGENTEAF
>TRBV30|many|TRBJ2-2|-
ALGGDSNTGELF
>TRBV7-9|many|TRBJ2-1|-
ASSSRDRSYNEQF
>TRBV27|-|TRBJ2-3|TRBD2
ASSLSGSGRSSDTQY
>TRBV5-1|many|TRBJ2-2|-
ASSLAANRVPGELF